A selection of T cell receptor beta chains follows, all from one sample in a study of blood T cell repertoires in COVID-19. Measured with immunoSEQ multiplex PCR; TCRdb has only the in-frame clones, and not every one. The profile shows approximately 210,000 clones, about 86% of them singletons. The sequenced material came from PBMCs or T cells enriched from blood (not recorded which). All receptors derive from a woman aged 45-65 years with acute COVID-19. Both conserved end residues are part of each CDR3. Each record gives: V gene, J gene, D gene, clone size, CDR3 DNA, CDR3 protein. A D gene is named only where the DNA matches it firmly. The size entry is marked missing in some rows and otherwise reads once, few, many or a size class.

V gene: TRBV5-5
J gene: TRBJ2-7
D gene: -
clone size: -
CDR3 DNA: TGTGCCAGCAGCTTGGTACTCGTATCCCTTAACGAGCAGTACTTC
CDR3 protein: CASSLVLVSLNEQYF

V gene: TRBV28
J gene: TRBJ2-7
D gene: TRBD1
clone size: -
CDR3 DNA: TGTGCCAGCAGGAGGGACAGAGTTATGTACGAGCAGTACTTC
CDR3 protein: CASRRDRVMYEQYF

V gene: TRBV6-1
J gene: TRBJ2-3
D gene: -
clone size: -
CDR3 DNA: TGTGCCAGCAGTGAACTGGGGAAGGGGTTCCGCCTCAACCTGAGAGATACGCAGTATTTT
CDR3 protein: CASSELGKGFRLNLRDTQYF

V gene: TRBV28
J gene: TRBJ2-1
D gene: -
clone size: -
CDR3 DNA: TGTGCCAGCAGTTTAGGTTGGCTAGCGACCTACAATGAGCAGTTCTTC
CDR3 protein: CASSLGWLATYNEQFF

V gene: TRBV7-2
J gene: TRBJ1-2
D gene: TRBD1
clone size: -
CDR3 DNA: TGTGCCAGCAGCTTCGGGAGCCGACAGGGCGGCTACACCTTC
CDR3 protein: CASSFGSRQGGYTF

V gene: TRBV28
J gene: TRBJ2-7
D gene: -
clone size: -
CDR3 DNA: TGTGCCAGCACCCCGCGGGACAGAGAGCAGTACTTC
CDR3 protein: CASTPRDREQYF

V gene: TRBV28
J gene: TRBJ1-5
D gene: TRBD1
clone size: -
CDR3 DNA: TGTGCCGGGGTCGAGGACAGGGGCAATCAGCCCCAGCATTTT
CDR3 protein: CAGVEDRGNQPQHF

V gene: TRBV19
J gene: TRBJ2-1
D gene: TRBD2
clone size: -
CDR3 DNA: TGTGCCAGTAATCAGCTAGCGGGGGGAAAGGGCTCCTACAATGAGCAGTTCTTC
CDR3 protein: CASNQLAGGKGSYNEQFF

V gene: TRBV24-1
J gene: TRBJ2-6
D gene: -
clone size: -
CDR3 DNA: TGTGCCACCAGTGATCAAAACGGTAACAGGGGACTGTCTGGGGCCAACGTCCTGACTTTC
CDR3 protein: CATSDQNGNRGLSGANVLTF

V gene: TRBV19
J gene: TRBJ2-7
D gene: -
clone size: -
CDR3 DNA: TGTGCCAGTAGGCCTTCCAGCGGCTCCTACGAGCAGTACTTC
CDR3 protein: CASRPSSGSYEQYF

V gene: TRBV6-6
J gene: TRBJ2-7
D gene: -
clone size: -
CDR3 DNA: TGTGCCAGCAGCCTGGACAGCTACGAGCAGTACTTC
CDR3 protein: CASSLDSYEQYF

V gene: TRBV27
J gene: TRBJ1-2
D gene: -
clone size: -
CDR3 DNA: TGTGCCAGCAGGGCATCTGGGAGAAACTATGGCTACACCTTC
CDR3 protein: CASRASGRNYGYTF

V gene: TRBV6-2/TRBV6-3
J gene: TRBJ2-7
D gene: -
clone size: -
CDR3 DNA: TGTGCCAGCAGTGGGGGTGTAATTGGCGGGGTATTCTCCTACGAGCAGTACTTC
CDR3 protein: CASSGGVIGGVFSYEQYF

V gene: TRBV7-8
J gene: TRBJ1-2
D gene: -
clone size: -
CDR3 DNA: TGTGCCAGCAGCTTACTCCCTCGCGCGGTCTATGGCTACACCTTC
CDR3 protein: CASSLLPRAVYGYTF

V gene: TRBV21-1
J gene: TRBJ2-7
D gene: -
clone size: -
CDR3 DNA: TGTGCCAGCAGCAAATGGAAAGACAGGGCGGGCTCCTACGAGCAGTACTTC
CDR3 protein: CASSKWKDRAGSYEQYF

V gene: TRBV7-2
J gene: TRBJ2-3
D gene: TRBD2
clone size: -
CDR3 DNA: TGTGCCAGCAGCTTAGGGGCTAGCGGGAGCAGCACAGATACGCAGTATTTT
CDR3 protein: CASSLGASGSSTDTQYF

V gene: TRBV29-1
J gene: TRBJ2-3
D gene: TRBD1
clone size: few
CDR3 DNA: TGCAGCGTTCACGGACAGGGGGCATATACGCAGTATTTT
CDR3 protein: CSVHGQGAYTQYF

V gene: TRBV7-2
J gene: TRBJ2-5
D gene: TRBD2
clone size: -
CDR3 DNA: TGTGCCAGCAGCTGGGCGGGGGGGCTAGAGACCCAGTACTTC
CDR3 protein: CASSWAGGLETQYF

V gene: TRBV25-1
J gene: TRBJ1-3
D gene: TRBD1
clone size: -
CDR3 DNA: TGTGCCAGCAGCCGACAGGGCTTTACCCCGAGCTCTGGAAACACCATATATTTT
CDR3 protein: CASSRQGFTPSSGNTIYF

V gene: TRBV24-1
J gene: TRBJ2-5
D gene: -
clone size: -
CDR3 DNA: TGTGCCACCAGTGAACCCAACAGGGTAGAGACCCAGTACTTC
CDR3 protein: CATSEPNRVETQYF

V gene: TRBV2
J gene: TRBJ2-1
D gene: TRBD2
clone size: -
CDR3 DNA: TGTGCCAGCAGAAGACTAGCGGGAGGGAATGAGCAGTTCTTC
CDR3 protein: CASRRLAGGNEQFF

V gene: TRBV29-1
J gene: TRBJ2-5
D gene: -
clone size: -
CDR3 DNA: TGCAGCGTTGAAGGAGGGCCGGGAGAGACCCAGTACTTC
CDR3 protein: CSVEGGPGETQYF

V gene: TRBV11-2
J gene: TRBJ2-7
D gene: TRBD1
clone size: -
CDR3 DNA: TGTGCCAGCAGCTTTTCGGACAGGGGCGCTTACGAGCAGTACTTC
CDR3 protein: CASSFSDRGAYEQYF

V gene: TRBV6-5
J gene: TRBJ1-3
D gene: -
clone size: few
CDR3 DNA: TGTGCCAGCAGGGAGACTCACTCTGGAAACACCATATATTTT
CDR3 protein: CASRETHSGNTIYF

V gene: TRBV27
J gene: TRBJ2-7
D gene: -
clone size: few
CDR3 DNA: TGTGCCAGCAGTTTTGCGGGTGAGCAGTACTTC
CDR3 protein: CASSFAGEQYF

V gene: TRBV18
J gene: TRBJ1-1
D gene: -
clone size: -
CDR3 DNA: TGTGCCAGCTCTTCCCAGGGAAACACTGAAGCTTTCTTT
CDR3 protein: CASSSQGNTEAFF

V gene: TRBV7-2
J gene: TRBJ2-3
D gene: TRBD2
clone size: once
CDR3 DNA: TGTGCCAGCAGTCAAGGACTAGCGGGAGTTTTGAGCACAGATACGCAGTATTTT
CDR3 protein: CASSQGLAGVLSTDTQYF

V gene: TRBV30
J gene: TRBJ1-5
D gene: -
clone size: -
CDR3 DNA: TGTGCCTGGAGTCTCAATCTGGGTGGAGGTCAGCCCCAGCATTTT
CDR3 protein: CAWSLNLGGGQPQHF

V gene: TRBV7-9
J gene: TRBJ2-6
D gene: -
clone size: -
CDR3 DNA: TGTGCCAGCAATCAGGATGGGTCTGGGGCCAACGTCCTGACTTTC
CDR3 protein: CASNQDGSGANVLTF

V gene: TRBV11-2
J gene: TRBJ2-3
D gene: -
clone size: few
CDR3 DNA: TGTGCCAGCAGCACCCGAGGGGGTAGCGCAGATACGCAGTATTTT
CDR3 protein: CASSTRGGSADTQYF

V gene: TRBV7-8
J gene: TRBJ2-5
D gene: TRBD1
clone size: -
CDR3 DNA: TGTGCCAGCAGCTCCCAGACAGGGCGGGAGACCCAGTACTTC
CDR3 protein: CASSSQTGRETQYF

V gene: TRBV7-9
J gene: TRBJ2-3
D gene: TRBD1
clone size: -
CDR3 DNA: TGTGCCAGCACTAGGGACAGGGAGACAGATACGCAGTATTTT
CDR3 protein: CASTRDRETDTQYF

V gene: TRBV5-6
J gene: TRBJ2-2
D gene: TRBD1
clone size: -
CDR3 DNA: TGTGCCAGCACCACCATGTTTGACAGGGACACCGGGGAGCTGTTTTTT
CDR3 protein: CASTTMFDRDTGELFF

V gene: TRBV6-4
J gene: TRBJ1-4
D gene: -
clone size: -
CDR3 DNA: TGTGCCAGTTCGAGGGAAGTCGATGAAAAACTGTTTTTT
CDR3 protein: CASSREVDEKLFF

V gene: TRBV18
J gene: TRBJ1-6
D gene: TRBD1
clone size: -
CDR3 DNA: TGTGCCAGCTCACGAGGGACAGAGGTTTCACCCCTCCACTTT
CDR3 protein: CASSRGTEVSPLHF

V gene: TRBV18
J gene: TRBJ1-1
D gene: TRBD1
clone size: once
CDR3 DNA: TGTGCCAGCTCACCTCGACAGGGGTCGAACACTGAAGCTTTCTTT
CDR3 protein: CASSPRQGSNTEAFF

V gene: TRBV28
J gene: TRBJ2-6
D gene: TRBD1
clone size: -
CDR3 DNA: TGTGCCAGCAGTTTCCGGGACAGGACCCTCTCTGGGGCCAACGTCCTGACTTTC
CDR3 protein: CASSFRDRTLSGANVLTF

V gene: TRBV6-2/TRBV6-3
J gene: TRBJ1-5
D gene: -
clone size: once
CDR3 DNA: TGTGCCAGCAGTCTCCCTATTATATGGAGCCATCAGCCCCAGCATTTT
CDR3 protein: CASSLPIIWSHQPQHF

V gene: TRBV6-2/TRBV6-3
J gene: TRBJ2-2
D gene: TRBD1
clone size: -
CDR3 DNA: TGTGCCAGCAGTTTGAGGACAGGGGGTGCCGTCACCGGGGAGCTGTTTTTT
CDR3 protein: CASSLRTGGAVTGELFF

V gene: TRBV4-1
J gene: TRBJ1-6
D gene: -
clone size: -
CDR3 DNA: TGCGCCAGCAGCCAAGATGGACAGAAGCCACCCCTCCACTTT
CDR3 protein: CASSQDGQKPPLHF

V gene: TRBV18
J gene: TRBJ1-3
D gene: -
clone size: -
CDR3 DNA: TGTGCCAGCTCACCACTACAGGGTAACGGAAACACCATATATTTT
CDR3 protein: CASSPLQGNGNTIYF

V gene: TRBV29-1
J gene: TRBJ2-5
D gene: -
clone size: -
CDR3 DNA: TGCAGCGTTGTATCTGGAAGTACGGGAGAGACCCAGTACTTC
CDR3 protein: CSVVSGSTGETQYF

V gene: TRBV28
J gene: TRBJ1-6
D gene: TRBD1
clone size: few
CDR3 DNA: TGTGCCAGCAGTACGGAGGACAGGGGACTAATCAATTCACCCCTCCACTTT
CDR3 protein: CASSTEDRGLINSPLHF

V gene: TRBV5-8
J gene: TRBJ2-2
D gene: TRBD1
clone size: -
CDR3 DNA: TGTGCCAGCAGCACAGGGGGCACCGGGGAGCTGTTTTTT
CDR3 protein: CASSTGGTGELFF

V gene: TRBV6-6
J gene: TRBJ2-2
D gene: -
clone size: -
CDR3 DNA: TGTGCCAGCAGGAGAGACAGGAACACCGGGGAGCTGTTTTTT
CDR3 protein: CASRRDRNTGELFF

V gene: TRBV19
J gene: TRBJ1-3
D gene: TRBD1
clone size: -
CDR3 DNA: TGTGCCAGTACCCGGACAGGTACGAGCTCTGGAAACACCATATATTTT
CDR3 protein: CASTRTGTSSGNTIYF

V gene: TRBV27
J gene: TRBJ1-5
D gene: -
clone size: -
CDR3 DNA: TGTGCCAGCAGTTTATCGCGTAGCAATCAGCCCCAGCATTTT
CDR3 protein: CASSLSRSNQPQHF

V gene: TRBV6-1
J gene: TRBJ1-5
D gene: -
clone size: -
CDR3 DNA: TGTGCCAGCAGTGGGACAATCCAGAGCAATCAGCCCCAGCATTTT
CDR3 protein: CASSGTIQSNQPQHF

V gene: TRBV7-9
J gene: TRBJ2-1
D gene: -
clone size: -
CDR3 DNA: TGTGCCAGCAGTGAGGGACACCTCTACAATGAGCAGTTCTTC
CDR3 protein: CASSEGHLYNEQFF

V gene: TRBV4-3
J gene: TRBJ2-1
D gene: TRBD2
clone size: -
CDR3 DNA: TGCGCCAGCAGCCAGGAACCGGGACTAGCGGGAGGGCCCCTCAATGAGCAGTTCTTC
CDR3 protein: CASSQEPGLAGGPLNEQFF

V gene: TRBV7-2
J gene: TRBJ2-5
D gene: -
clone size: -
CDR3 DNA: TGTGCCAGCAGCCTGACACACCAAGAGACCCAGTACTTC
CDR3 protein: CASSLTHQETQYF

V gene: TRBV27
J gene: TRBJ2-2
D gene: -
clone size: -
CDR3 DNA: TGTGCCAGCAGCCAAAACGGCGGGGAGCTGTTTTTT
CDR3 protein: CASSQNGGELFF